This TCR beta chain was recovered during a study of T cell responses to AZD1222 COVID-19 vaccine. The overall study: Pooling was applied to second doses at about 4 or about 12 weeks.

Assay: immunoSEQ multiplex PCR; the TCRdb copy retains only in-frame clones and omits some. The sample has about 110,000 clones, roughly 90% seen once. To note about this clone: Its antigen is still unknown.

V was cut by 6 bases and J by 2 bases, with 19 bases left in between. CDR1 and CDR2 (germline): ENHRY, SYGVKD. This CDR3 is built from 16 residues. Overall study results and limits: Clonal diversity was possibly underestimated, and white British individuals and females predominated among donors. At study baseline, merely more than 5 AZD1222 recipients were seropositive. Reportedly, nearly half the spike-specific TCRs target unmutated variant regions.

The receptor was derived from an adult in good health. The V and J genes are TRBV10-3 and TRBJ2-5; TRBD2 might be the D (5 bases). The sequencing here drew on peripheral blood, taken on day 0 of AZD1222 vaccination. The CDR3 sequence: CAIRGAYPGTQETQYF. In nucleotides, the CDR3 is TGTGCCATCAGGGGAGCCTACCCCGGAACACAAGAGACCCAGTACTTC.